Given below is one TCR beta chain in context. Its antigen specificity is not known. A much larger clone sits a single nucleotide away, making a read error possible. From its cysteine to its phenylalanine, the CDR3 spans 14 amino acids. Solely the CDR3 DNA is kept, with 42 bases framed from the first base. V lost 6 bases and J lost 11 bases, and the count of bases not matched to a germline gene is 9. Sequences MDHEN (CDR1) and SYDVKM (CDR2) are obtained from the germline V gene. The study used an expanded emulsion RT-PCR method with primers for all TCR V genes to analyze paired alpha-beta TCRs of CD8+ T cells. Before emulsion RT-PCR, CD8+ T cells were isolated using a CD8 positive selection kit and then incubated overnight in 8.5 to 10 IU/mL IL-2. Library preparation was by emulsion pairing. A second nested PCR with blocking oligos suppressed unpaired genes, then a third nested PCR added Illumina adaptors and barcodes. Each master mix for emulsion RT-PCR held 5,000-250,000 T cells along with C-region, Stepout and V-region primers. Emulsions were generated with the Micellula Emulsion and Purification Kit, and RT-PCR used Qiagen OneStep RT-PCR reagents. The pooled libraries were sequenced on an Illumina MiSeq using paired-end 2 x 250 reads. In the authors' own workflow: In Galaxy, read pairs were joined and then clipped at the engineered overlap into separate alpha and beta files, and any unclipped reads were discarded. Alpha-beta pairs were assigned with CompleteTCR, a MiTCR-based pipeline that links chains sharing read cluster identifiers using an R script. TCR sequences observed only once, about 1-3.1%, were removed as potential sequencing errors. TCRdb redid the processing of the public reads, applying fastp at Q25 and MiXCR, and retained in-frame beta chains. Every distinct CDR3 protein forms one entry, paired with its most common genes and DNA. In this record, the V and J calls reflect TCRdb's handling and not the investigators' own analysis. The sample table shows approximately 4,500 distinct CDR3 sequences, and roughly a third are seen once. 34% of the sample is in the top ten clones.

The source of the sample is a study of T cell repertoires in breast cancer (dated by TCRdb to 2016 to 2017). In the study overall: Samples profiled in the study came from tumors, lymph nodes and peripheral blood lymphocytes of breast cancer patients, along with peripheral blood from healthy control donors. ER+/PR+ status was present in the majority of the roughly 20 patient tumors that were analyzed for shared TCRs. Controls included nine healthy donors of an age range similar to the patients. On average, sequencing produced roughly 500,000 sequences per sample, which came to roughly 9.3 reads per input cell. The study reasoned that TCRs shared between breast cancer patients would target shared antigens, given breast cancer's low mutational burden and rare common mutations. Tumors and tumor-involved lymph nodes were minced and digested with Liberase and DNase, then filtered through 70-um and 40-um filters. Tumor-free lymph nodes were processed without enzymatic digestion, and Ficoll was used to separate blood samples.

The research as a whole found: Fewer than 20 TCR pairs were shared across seven or more patient tumors and were rarely found in control blood, which suggests possible tumor specificity. Emulsion RT-PCR was regarded as qualitative rather than quantitative, because clone recovery was skewed by transcript abundance and primer differences. Shared TCRs were encoded by various nucleotide sequences, which suggests selection and expansion based on antigen. Sentinel lymph nodes involved by tumor shared about fourfold more TCRs with matched tumor repertoires than tumor-free nodes did (roughly 8% versus 2%). Discarding singleton TCRs and sampling only part of each tumor may have missed genuine antitumor clones. Shared TCRs showed TRBV7 predominance, possibly reflecting tumor recognition or mispriming bias from eight TRBV7 primers.

The sample was CD8+ T cells. This clonotype originated in a pool of human donors with breast cancer or a healthy control (not recorded which). The V gene is TRBV28 and the J gene is TRBJ1-6, and TRBD1 matches 8 of the central bases. The nucleotide sequence reads TGTGCCAGCAGCCTGACAGGGGACCGGCCACCCCTCCACTTT. It translates as CASSLTGDRPPLHF.